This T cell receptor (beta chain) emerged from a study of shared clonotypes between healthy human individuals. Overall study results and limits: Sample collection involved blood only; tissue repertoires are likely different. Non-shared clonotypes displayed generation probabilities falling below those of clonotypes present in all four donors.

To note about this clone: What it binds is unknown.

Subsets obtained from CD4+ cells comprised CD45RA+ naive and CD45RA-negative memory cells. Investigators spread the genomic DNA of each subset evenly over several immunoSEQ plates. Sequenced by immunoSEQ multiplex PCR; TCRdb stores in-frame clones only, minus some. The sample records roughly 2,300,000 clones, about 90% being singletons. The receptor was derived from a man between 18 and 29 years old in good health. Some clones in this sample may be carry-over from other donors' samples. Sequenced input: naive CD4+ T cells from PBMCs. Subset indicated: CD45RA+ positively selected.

The CDR3: CASSGRLEGCTF. DNA of the CDR3: TGTGCCAGCAGCGGTCGCTTGGAGGGGTGCACCTTC. The V gene is TRBV7-2, the J gene TRBJ1-2; possibly TRBD1 for D (5 bases). Germline V CDR1 and CDR2: SGHTA, FQGNSA. There are 12 residues in the CDR3. Trimming removed 5 bases from V and 13 bases from J, with 17 bases in between.